What follows are 25 T cell receptor beta chains derived from one specimen sequenced in a study of cytomegalovirus exposure and HLA in healthy donors. The PCR contained 60 Vbeta and 13 Jbeta primers. Measured with immunoSEQ multiplex PCR; TCRdb has only the in-frame clones, and not every one. The sample has 150,000 to 200,000 clones; approximately 77% are singletons. Sequenced sample: PBMCs. The receptors come from a male donor in good health and CMV-seropositive.

The J gene is TRBJ2-3, the V gene TRBV7-9; the D gene is possibly TRBD1 (6 bases). Looked up from germline, CDR1 is SEHNR and CDR2 is FQNEAQ (reference sequence). The V gene lost 7 bases and the J gene lost 2 bases, with 19 bases spanning the gap. The CDR3 runs to 16 residues. CDR3 sequence reads: CASTHKSTGSTDTQYF. In DNA form, the CDR3 reads TGTGCCAGCACCCACAAATCGACAGGCTCCACAGATACGCAGTATTTT.

The rearrangement links TRBV19 to TRBJ1-2, with D uncertain. Trimming took 7 bases from V and 8 from J, leaving 20 bases between them. The germline V gene encodes CDR1 LNHDA and CDR2 SQIVND (reference sequence). The length of the CDR3 is 14 residues. The chain's CDR3 is CASTSGSEGGGYTF. The CDR3 nucleotides are TGTGCCAGTACCTCTGGATCGGAGGGAGGGGGCTACACCTTC.

The chain carries TRBV5-1 and TRBJ2-1, with 7 bases that match TRBD1. This CDR3 comprises 15 residues. V lost 4 bases to trimming and J lost 0 bases; unmatched junction nucleotides: 4. Germline V gene sequence: CDR1 SGHRS, CDR2 YFSETQ. CDR3 residues: CASSRQGSSYNEQFF. CDR3 in DNA: TGCGCCAGCAGCCGACAGGGTAGCTCCTACAATGAGCAGTTCTTC.

V is TRBV7-3 and J is TRBJ2-2; 9 bases align to TRBD1. J was trimmed by 4 bases and V by 5 bases; bases with no gene match: 8. CDR3 length: 16 residues. Germline-derived CDR1 and CDR2 are SGHTA and FQGTGA. Here the CDR3 DNA reads TGTGCCAGCAGCCCAGACCCGGGACAGGGCACCGGGGAGCTGTTTTTT. Protein product: CASSPDPGQGTGELFF.

This rearrangement joins TRBV5-1 to TRBJ2-6; D not certain. The germline V gene has CDR1 SGHRS and CDR2 YFSETQ. This CDR3 is built from 15 residues. V lost 4 bases, J lost 1 base, and 9 bases lay in between. The CDR3: CASSLEPSGANVLTF. The CDR3 nucleotides read TGCGCCAGCAGCCTGGAGCCTTCTGGGGCCAACGTCCTGACTTTC.

This clone was seen only a few times. The genes are TRBV6-1 and TRBJ1-5; 9 bases match TRBD1. Germline-derived CDR1 and CDR2 are MNHNS and SASEGT. This CDR3 has 15 residues. V lost 6 bases to trimming and J lost 1 base; unmatched junction nucleotides: 4. CDR3 in DNA: TGTGCCAGCAGACAGGGGGCCGGGAGCAATCAGCCCCAGCATTTT. Its translation: CASRQGAGSNQPQHF.

This chain uses TRBV10-2 with TRBJ2-7, with a weak D call TRBD2 (5 bases). The germline V gene encodes CDR1 WSHSY and CDR2 SAAADI. V dropped 5 bases and J dropped 2 bases, with 10 bases sitting between them. CDR3 size: 13 residues. CDR3 sequence (DNA): TGCGCCAGCAGTCCGGGGATACCCTACGAGCAGTACTTC. It yields the protein CASSPGIPYEQYF.

The chain links TRBV4-1 to TRBJ1-5, with TRBD1 identical over 9 bases. Germline CDR1 MGHRA, CDR2 YSYEKL. There are 15 residues in the CDR3. V lost 2 bases and J lost 7; bases outside the gene matches: 6. The CDR3 DNA follows: TGCGCCAGCAGCCAACTGACAGGGGGTAGGCAGCCCCAGCATTTT. It is translated as CASSQLTGGRQPQHF.

V and J are TRBV2 and TRBJ1-2; 12 bases align to TRBD1. The CDR3 consists of 14 residues. Germline V gene lookup returns CDR1 SNHLY and CDR2 FYNNEI. The V segment lost 6 bases and the J segment 4 bases; nucleotides outside the gene matches: 3. Here the CDR3 reads CASRGTGGSYGYTF. For the CDR3, the DNA is TGTGCCAGCAGAGGGACAGGGGGCTCCTATGGCTACACCTTC.

The genes are TRBV27 and TRBJ1-6; TRBD1 aligns across 7 bases. In germline, CDR1 is MNHEY, CDR2 SMNVEV (reference sequence). The CDR3 is 14 amino acids. Unmatched junction bases numbered 4, after V lost 5 bases and J lost 6 bases. In DNA form, the CDR3 reads TGTGCCAGCAGTCAGGGGGGACCTAATTCACCCCTCCACTTT. Translated, it gives CASSQGGPNSPLHF.

This chain uses TRBV11-2 with TRBJ1-5, with D uncertain. The V end was cut by 1 base, the J end by 4 bases, with 11 bases between. The CDR3 has 15 amino acids. CDR1 SGHAT and CDR2 FQNNGV come from the germline V gene. The CDR3 sequence is CASSLGVGGNQPQHF. The CDR3 nucleotides are TGTGCCAGCAGCTTAGGGGTTGGAGGGAATCAGCCCCAGCATTTT.

V gene TRBV6-5 combines with J gene TRBJ1-2, with 11 bases lining up with TRBD1. The length of the CDR3 is 14 residues. Per germline, CDR1 MNHEY and CDR2 SVGAGI. V shed 6 bases and J 10 bases; nucleotides not matched to a gene: 10. The CDR3 nucleotides read TGTGCCAGCAGATTTCCGGGACAGGGGGTTGCCTACACCTTC. It codes for CASRFPGQGVAYTF.

This clone came up a few times. This chain connects TRBV6-4 to TRBJ1-6; 8 positions match TRBD1. This CDR3 has 16 residues. V was pared by 0 bases and J by 7 bases, with 5 bases of the junction left unmatched. CDR1 is MRHNA, CDR2 SNTAGT, per germline. CDR3 nucleotide sequence: TGTGCCAGCAGTGACTCCTCACAGGGGGACAATTCACCCCTCCACTTT. Its protein is CASSDSSQGDNSPLHF.

On this clone: Additional DNA sequences in this sample encode the identical CDR3. This chain connects TRBV18 to TRBJ2-1, with 11 bases that match TRBD2. Germline-derived CDR1 and CDR2 are KGHSH and LQKENI. There are 15 residues in the CDR3. J was trimmed by 7 bases and V by 0 bases; bases with no gene match: 2. As DNA, the CDR3 is TGTGCCAGCTCACCACCGGCTAGCGGGGGGAATGAGCAGTTCTTC. Protein sequence: CASSPPASGGNEQFF.

V usage is TRBV19 and J usage is TRBJ2-6; 7 bases fit TRBD2. The V and J ends lost 4 bases and 0 bases, in that order; junction bases with no gene match: 27. This CDR3 is built from 24 residues. The germline V gene encodes CDR1 LNHDA and CDR2 SQIVND (reference sequence). The chain's CDR3 is CASSKAPLDTLGGGTSSGANVLTF. For the CDR3, the DNA is TGTGCCAGTAGTAAGGCCCCCTTGGACACCCTAGGCGGGGGTACAAGCTCTGGGGCCAACGTCCTGACTTTC. The full variable domain, in which reference TRBV19 and TRBJ2-6 provide the parts outside the CDR3, is DGGITQSPKYLFRKEGQNVTLSCEQNLNHDAMYWYRQDPGQGLRLIYYSQIVNDFQKGDIAEGYSVSREKKESFPLTVTSAQKNPTAFYLCASSKAPLDTLGGGTSSGANVLTFGAGSRLTVL.

The chain links TRBV6-5 to TRBJ2-5; 9 bases line up with TRBD1. The J call may be mistaken, given a closer DNA end match to TRBJ2-7. Germline assignment: CDR1 MNHEY and CDR2 SVGAGI. The CDR3 covers 15 residues. The CDR3 loop reads CASSSSRQGAYEQYF. The CDR3 region has the DNA TGTGCCAGCAGTTCCTCTCGACAGGGGGCCTACGAGCAGTACTTC.

V gene TRBV5-1 combines with J gene TRBJ2-7; weak D call: TRBD2 (5 bases). The germline V and J ends were trimmed by 7 bases and 6 bases, with 20 bases remaining between them. Germline V gene lookup returns CDR1 SGHRS and CDR2 YFSETQ. The CDR3 spans 14 residues. The CDR3 bases are TGCGCCAGCCAACGGGATAGCACTGGGAGCGAGCAGTACTTC. Translated, it gives CASQRDSTGSEQYF.

The chain couples TRBV19 to TRBJ1-5; TRBD1 matches at 10 bases. Germline CDR1 reads LNHDA; CDR2 reads SQIVND (reference sequence). The CDR3 covers 17 residues. With 8 bases clipped from V and 0 bases from J, the junction kept 10 bases outside the gene matches. DNA for the CDR3: TGTGCCAGTGGGGGACAGGGGCCCAATGATAGCAATCAGCCCCAGCATTTT. Protein: CASGGQGPNDSNQPQHF.

This clone was detected only a few times. This sequence joins TRBV7-6 and TRBJ2-7; 7 bases are shared with TRBD2. Germline V gene data show CDR1 as SGHVS and CDR2 as FNYEAQ. The CDR3 has 12 residues. The J segment lost 3 bases and the V segment lost 5 bases, leaving 1 base of the junction unmatched. The CDR3 spells CASSPGGYEQYF. The CDR3 DNA sequence: TGTGCCAGCAGCCCGGGAGGCTACGAGCAGTACTTC.

The V gene is TRBV9, the J gene TRBJ2-3; the D gene is possibly TRBD1 (6 bases). The CDR3 is 15 amino acids. V shed 2 bases and J shed 1 base, with 11 bases lying between them. Germline V gives CDR1 SGDLS, CDR2 YYNGEE. CDR3 in amino acids: CASSVTRGGTDTQYF. The DNA for the CDR3 is TGTGCCAGCAGCGTGACCAGGGGAGGCACAGATACGCAGTATTTT.

V and J are TRBV2 and TRBJ1-2, with 8 bases that match TRBD1. V dropped 0 bases and J dropped 3; count of bases not matched to a gene: 3. In germline, CDR1 is SNHLY, CDR2 FYNNEI. CDR3 length equals 15 residues. The CDR3 DNA reads as TGTGCCAGCAGTGAAGCGGGGACAGGCTACTATGGCTACACCTTC. Protein sequence: CASSEAGTGYYGYTF.

This clone has a handful of counts. The rearrangement uses TRBV25-1 and TRBJ2-5; D ambiguous. V lost 0 bases, J lost 2 bases, and 7 bases lay in between. This CDR3 has 14 amino acids. Germline CDR1 reads MGHDK; CDR2 reads SYGVNS. The CDR3 protein is CASSEYQIQETQYF. In DNA, the CDR3 is TGTGCCAGCAGTGAATACCAAATTCAAGAGACCCAGTACTTC.

V gene TRBV19 combines with J gene TRBJ1-2; tentatively, D is TRBD1 (6 bases). Germline V gene data show CDR1 as LNHDA and CDR2 as SQIVND (reference sequence). The CDR3 consists of 16 residues. The ends were cut back, 3 bases at V and 0 bases at J, with 14 bases in the middle. This CDR3 reads CASSITGPSSNYGYTF. In DNA, the CDR3 is TGTGCCAGTAGTATTACAGGGCCCTCCTCTAACTATGGCTACACCTTC.

This chain connects TRBV10-1 to TRBJ2-7, with TRBD2 as a possible D gene (7 bases). This CDR3 contains 15 residues. In germline, CDR1 is WNHNN, CDR2 SYGVQD (reference sequence). The ends were cut back, 5 bases at V and 7 bases at J, with 21 bases in the middle. The DNA of the CDR3 is TGCGCCAGCAGTTTAGGGGGGGCCTCCGGGGGGGAGCAGTACTTC. This sequence encodes CASSLGGASGGEQYF.

The table lists this clone with a count of one. CDR3 in DNA: TGTGCCAGCAGCTTATGGCTTAACTCCTACAATGAGCAGTTCTTC. Translation gives CASSLWLNSYNEQFF. The J gene is TRBJ2-1, the V gene TRBV7-6; no clear D gene. Germline CDR1 and CDR2: SGHVS and FNYEAQ. V lost 2 bases and J lost 0, with 8 bases in between. The CDR3 length is 15 residues.